This T cell receptor (beta chain) was found in a study of Graves' ophthalmopathy and Graves' hyperthyroidism. The count of this clonotype is one. Its matching antigen is unknown. Study-wide points: The model predicted ophthalmopathy progression with 65% to 71% sensitivity and approximately 72% specificity.

V lost 6 bases and J lost 9; bases outside the gene matches: 13. This CDR3 region has 16 residues. Looked up from germline, CDR1 is LGHNA and CDR2 is YSLEER. Pregnant or lactating patients and those with other autoimmune diseases or uncontrolled infections were excluded. Orbital computed tomography, thyroid ultrasound, TRAb, serum thyroxine and clinical symptoms formed the basis of diagnosis. Amplified material comprised TCR beta CDR3 regions derived from RNA transcripts. The first round was an RT-PCR with HTBI primers, and the second round was a multiplex PCR. One entry per CDR3 protein, called by TCRdb with MiXCR from the multiplex PCR reads. The repertoire holds 170,000 or so distinct CDR3 sequences, with roughly 36% as singletons.

Sequencing was performed on peripheral blood. This receptor was obtained from a young man with Graves' ophthalmopathy. The chain is built from TRBV4-3 and TRBJ1-6; TRBD1 aligns across 8 bases. CDR3 in DNA: TGCGCCAGCAGTCAACAGACCGGGACAGGCGTTTCACCCCTCCACTTT. Its translation: CASSQQTGTGVSPLHF.